The 29 T cell receptor beta chains below come from one sample, sequenced in a study of blood T cell repertoires in COVID-19. Libraries were prepared by immunoSEQ multiplex PCR; TCRdb keeps only in-frame clonotypes and omits some of them. The sample has around 430,000 clones; around nine tenths are singletons. The source material was PBMCs or T cells enriched from blood (not recorded which). The receptor set was obtained from a woman in her fifties or sixties who had recovered from COVID-19.

This clone was detected a few times. The chain has TRBV18 and TRBJ1-3; D perhaps matches TRBD1 (5 bases). The ends were cut back, 1 base at V and 0 bases at J, with 10 bases in the middle. The CDR3 is made up of 16 amino acids. Germline loops: CDR1 KGHSH, CDR2 LQKENI. The CDR3 here is CASSPQGLNSGNTIYF. The DNA for the CDR3 is TGTGCCAGCTCACCACAGGGGCTGAACTCTGGAAACACCATATATTTT.

The chain couples TRBV28 to TRBJ1-6; 9 nucleotides line up with TRBD1. The germline CDR1 and CDR2 sequences are MDHEN and SYDVKM. Trimming at V came to 3 bases and at J to 0 bases, leaving 9 bases not matched to a gene. The CDR3 has 19 residues. CDR3 DNA sequence: TGTGCCAGCAGTTTTCACGGGACAGGGTCTAGCTCCTATAATTCACCCCTCCACTTT. This gives the protein CASSFHGTGSSSYNSPLHF.

The chain combines TRBV2 with TRBJ2-5, with a tentative D call TRBD1 (6 bases). Germline CDR1 SNHLY, CDR2 FYNNEI. The CDR3 is 12 residues long. The V end lost 8 bases, the J end lost 1 base, and 8 bases lay between the germline ends. The CDR3 spells CASLGAQETQYF. CDR3 DNA sequence: TGTGCCAGCCTGGGGGCCCAAGAGACCCAGTACTTC.

V gene TRBV15 combines with J gene TRBJ1-2; D not certain. The CDR3 is 14 amino acids. Germline lookup yields CDR1 LNHNV and CDR2 YYDKDF (reference sequence). The V end was cut by 0 bases, the J end by 6 bases, with 11 bases between. The CDR3 protein is CATSRDWTKDGYTF. The CDR3 nucleotides are TGTGCCACCAGCAGAGATTGGACTAAGGATGGCTACACCTTC.

The rearrangement joins TRBV4-1 to TRBJ1-3; D perhaps matches TRBD1 (5 bases). CDR1 and CDR2 from the germline V gene are MGHRA and YSYEKL. Trimming took 0 bases from V and 4 from J, leaving 16 bases between them. The CDR3 runs to 17 residues. CDR3 DNA: TGCGCCAGCAGCCAAGAACCCTCAGGGAACTCCGGAAACACCATATATTTT. Translating it yields CASSQEPSGNSGNTIYF.

The chain links TRBV6-5 to TRBJ1-2; 8 nucleotides match TRBD1. V was pared by 6 bases and J by 0 bases, with 6 bases of the junction left unmatched. Germline lookup yields CDR1 MNHEY and CDR2 SVGAGI. This CDR3 comprises 15 residues. The CDR3 DNA is TGTGCCAGCAGCGAGACAGGGGCCGCTAACTATGGCTACACCTTC. Its translation: CASSETGAANYGYTF.

J is TRBJ2-1 and V is TRBV28; tentatively, D is TRBD2 (5 bases). V lost 9 bases and J lost 7, with 19 bases in between. The CDR3 is 14 amino acids. The germline V gene encodes CDR1 MDHEN and CDR2 SYDVKM. The CDR3 bases are TGTGCCAGTATGACGGACGGAGGTTTAAATGAGCAGTTCTTC. It translates to CASMTDGGLNEQFF.

Only one count was recorded for this clone. Here the CDR3 reads CSVAQDTNYGYTF. The CDR3 DNA sequence: TGCAGCGTTGCACAGGACACTAACTATGGCTACACCTTC. V gene TRBV29-1 combines with J gene TRBJ1-2; tentatively, D is TRBD1 (5 bases). The CDR3 contains 13 residues. Germline CDR1 reads SQVTM; CDR2 reads ANQGSEA. V lost 4 bases and J lost 0, with 9 bases in between. Full variable domain (remainder filled in from reference TRBV29-1 and TRBJ1-2): SAVISQKPSRDICQRGTSLTIQCQVDSQVTMMFWYRQQPGQSLTLIATANQGSEATYESGFVIDKFPISRPNLTFSTLTVSNMSPEDSSIYLCSVAQDTNYGYTFGSGTRLTVV.

The V call is TRBV14, the J call TRBJ1-2; D gene ambiguous. The germline V gene encodes CDR1 SGHDN and CDR2 FVKESK. Trimming removed 0 bases at V and 2 bases at J, with 7 bases between. The CDR3 length is 14 residues. The CDR3 DNA is TGTGCCAGCAGCCAAGATTTTCCGAACTATGGCTACACCTTC. It translates to CASSQDFPNYGYTF.

This clone was picked up one time. The rearrangement joins TRBV5-6 to TRBJ2-7; 7 bases map to TRBD2. CDR3 size: 16 residues. Trimming removed 9 bases from V and 3 bases from J; junction bases left unmatched: 18. Germline CDR1 and CDR2: SGHDT and YYEEEE. The CDR3 loop reads CATQKFTSAAIYEQYF. The CDR3 coding sequence is TGTGCCACGCAGAAATTTACTAGCGCGGCGATCTACGAGCAGTACTTC.

The V call is TRBV6-2 or TRBV6-3, the J call TRBJ1-1, with D perhaps matching TRBD1 (6 bases). The CDR3 covers 13 residues. The ends were cut back, 5 bases at V and 1 base at J, with 8 bases in the middle. Germline V gives CDR1 MNHEY, CDR2 SVGEGT. CDR3 sequence: CASSKQGNTEAFF. CDR3 DNA sequence: TGTGCCAGCAGTAAACAGGGGAACACTGAAGCTTTCTTT.

This clone came up a few times. The chain couples TRBV5-6 to TRBJ2-7, with TRBD1 matching 7 bases. CDR1 and CDR2 from the germline V gene are SGHDT and YYEEEE. The V segment lost 4 bases and the J segment 3 bases; nucleotides outside the gene matches: 1. This CDR3 comprises 12 residues. The CDR3 spells CASSPGGYEQYF. The CDR3 DNA sequence: TGTGCCAGCAGCCCAGGGGGCTACGAGCAGTACTTC. The whole variable domain, filled in from reference TRBV5-6 and TRBJ2-7, reads DAGVTQSPTHLIKTRGQQVTLRCSPKSGHDTVSWYQQALGQGPQFIFQYYEEEERQRGNFPDRFSGHQFPNYSSELNVNALLLGDSALYLCASSPGGYEQYFGPGTRLTVT.

The sample holds a few counts of this clone. Other nucleotide sequences from this sample produce the same CDR3. CDR3 DNA sequence: TGTGCCAGCAGCTTAGGCGGTTACTCTGGAAACACCATATATTTT. Its protein product is CASSLGGYSGNTIYF. The rearrangement links TRBV7-2 to TRBJ1-3, with D uncertain. Germline CDR1 is SGHTA and CDR2 is FQGNSA. Trimming shortened V by 1 base and J by 0 bases, and 7 bases separated the two germline ends. The CDR3 is made up of 15 amino acids.

This clone was recorded only once. This chain uses TRBV7-8 with TRBJ2-4; a weak D match, TRBD1 (5 bases). CDR1 and CDR2 (germline): SGHVS, FQNEAQ. This CDR3 region has 17 residues. The V end was cut by 2 bases, the J end by 0 bases, with 14 bases between. As DNA, the CDR3 is TGTGCCAGCAGCTTATTCCAGGGTCCAATAGCCAAAAACATTCAGTACTTC. It codes for CASSLFQGPIAKNIQYF.

The rearrangement uses TRBV10-3 and TRBJ2-2; maybe TRBD1 (6 bases). The CDR3 is made up of 14 amino acids. The V gene lost 7 bases and the J gene lost 2 bases, with 11 bases spanning the gap. Germline lookup yields CDR1 ENHRY and CDR2 SYGVKD. In DNA form, the CDR3 reads TGTGCCATCAATACCGGGACAAACACCGGGGAGCTGTTTTTT. It codes for CAINTGTNTGELFF.

The CDR3 is CATSRDLIGDRGYADYGYTF. The CDR3 bases are TGTGCCACCAGCAGAGATCTGATCGGCGACAGGGGATATGCGGACTATGGCTACACCTTC. V gene TRBV15 combines with J gene TRBJ1-2; TRBD1 aligns across 8 bases. The length of the CDR3 is 20 residues. The germline CDR1 and CDR2 sequences are LNHNV and YYDKDF (reference sequence). V shed 0 bases and J 3 bases; nucleotides not matched to a gene: 18.

This clone appeared a few times. The chain joins TRBV30 to TRBJ1-5; the D is unclear. This CDR3 spans 13 amino acids. Trimming took off 0 bases at V and 5 bases at J, with 8 bases between the two ends. Germline loops: CDR1 GTSNPN, CDR2 SVGIG (reference sequence). CDR3: CAWSVREDQPQHF. The CDR3 DNA reads as TGTGCCTGGAGTGTAAGAGAGGATCAGCCCCAGCATTTT.

This clone showed up just a few times. The chain couples TRBV7-9 to TRBJ2-2; perhaps TRBD2 as D (5 bases). With 3 bases removed from V and 4 bases from J, the gap between germline ends came to 9 bases. The CDR3 loop spans 14 amino acids. Germline assignment: CDR1 SEHNR and CDR2 FQNEAQ (reference sequence). CDR3 in DNA: TGTGCCAGCAGCTTGAGGGCTGGCACCGGGGAGCTGTTTTTT. Protein product: CASSLRAGTGELFF.

This sequence joins TRBV7-8 and TRBJ1-5; D gene unclear. This CDR3 comprises 13 residues. The germline V and J ends were trimmed by 4 bases and 5 bases, with 9 bases remaining between them. Germline lookup yields CDR1 SGHVS and CDR2 FQNEAQ. CDR3 sequence (DNA): TGTGCCAGCAGCTCCGCAAACTATCAGCCCCAGCATTTT. Its protein is CASSSANYQPQHF.

The genes are TRBV2 and TRBJ1-1; D is uncertain. The ends were cut back, 2 bases at V and 4 bases at J, with 14 bases in the middle. Germline V gene sequence: CDR1 SNHLY, CDR2 FYNNEI. The CDR3 spans 15 residues. The CDR3 protein is CASSESQNGFTEAFF. CDR3 bases: TGTGCCAGCAGTGAAAGTCAGAACGGGTTCACTGAAGCTTTCTTT.

This clone was recorded only once. The chain links TRBV4-3 to TRBJ1-3; 9 bases match TRBD1. Per the germline V gene, CDR1 is LGHNA and CDR2 is YSLEER. The CDR3 runs to 18 residues. With 3 bases clipped from V and 4 bases from J, the junction kept 13 bases outside the gene matches. As DNA, the CDR3 is TGCGCCAGCAGCCAGGAACCCCCGGGACAGGGAGCCGGAAACACCATATATTTT. Its protein is CASSQEPPGQGAGNTIYF.

The chain uses TRBV19 and TRBJ2-1; 8 bases fit TRBD2. The V segment lost 10 bases and the J segment 6 bases; nucleotides outside the gene matches: 11. Germline assignment: CDR1 LNHDA and CDR2 SQIVND (reference sequence). CDR3 size: 14 residues. The CDR3 sequence is CATSNPGTSNEQFF. CDR3 sequence (DNA): TGTGCCACTTCAAATCCGGGGACTAGCAATGAGCAGTTCTTC. Filled out from reference TRBV19 and TRBJ2-1, the complete variable domain reads DGGITQSPKYLFRKEGQNVTLSCEQNLNHDAMYWYRQDPGQGLRLIYYSQIVNDFQKGDIAEGYSVSREKKESFPLTVTSAQKNPTAFYLCATSNPGTSNEQFFGPGTRLTVL.

The V gene is TRBV5-4, the J gene TRBJ1-4; D gene uncertain. This CDR3 spans 14 amino acids. Germline values: CDR1 SGHNT, CDR2 YYREEE (reference sequence). V was trimmed by 5 bases and J by 6 bases, leaving 14 bases between them. In DNA, the CDR3 is TGTGCCAGCAGTTCGCAAACTGTGGATGAAAAACTGTTTTTT. The encoded protein is CASSSQTVDEKLFF.

The DNA for the CDR3 is TGTGCCAGCAGGCCGGGACTAGCGGGCACAGATACGCAGTATTTT. Encoded protein: CASRPGLAGTDTQYF. The chain recombines TRBV9 with TRBJ2-3, with 11 bases lining up with TRBD2. The CDR3 runs to 15 residues. CDR1 SGDLS and CDR2 YYNGEE come from the germline V gene. The V segment lost 5 bases and the J segment 1 base; nucleotides outside the gene matches: 3.

This sequence joins TRBV7-9 and TRBJ1-4; the D is unclear. The germline V gene encodes CDR1 SEHNR and CDR2 FQNEAQ (reference sequence). Between the trimmed V and J ends, which lost 0 bases and 6 bases, there was a span of 8 bases. The CDR3 runs 14 residues. The CDR3 sequence is CASSLAQNDEKLFF. The CDR3 coding sequence is TGTGCCAGCAGCTTAGCGCAGAATGATGAAAAACTGTTTTTT.

This clone was detected a few times. The chain employs TRBV10-3 and TRBJ2-7, with TRBD2 identical over 9 bases. The ends lost 3 bases at V and 2 bases at J; junction bases unmatched: 5. Germline V gene sequence: CDR1 ENHRY, CDR2 SYGVKD. This CDR3 region has 15 residues. The CDR3 protein is CAISEGVAGAYEQYF. DNA for the CDR3: TGTGCCATCAGTGAAGGGGTAGCGGGGGCCTACGAGCAGTACTTC.

This chain joins TRBV30 and TRBJ1-4; 8 bases map to TRBD1. Trimming at V came to 5 bases and at J to 7 bases, leaving 9 bases not matched to a gene. Germline loops: CDR1 GTSNPN, CDR2 SVGIG (reference sequence). This CDR3 comprises 14 residues. CDR3: CAWDRQGLSEKLFF. CDR3 coding DNA: TGTGCCTGGGATAGACAGGGGTTAAGTGAAAAACTGTTTTTT.

This CDR3 is CATSEGSLGYGYTF. CDR3 nucleotide sequence: TGTGCCACCAGCGAGGGCTCACTGGGGTATGGCTACACCTTC. V usage is TRBV15 and J usage is TRBJ1-2; no clear D. Germline V lookup: CDR1 LNHNV, CDR2 YYDKDF (reference sequence). The V and J ends lost 5 bases and 5 bases respectively, with 15 bases between them. The CDR3 length is 14 residues.

The chain couples TRBV6-6 to TRBJ1-5; 9 bases agree with TRBD1. V dropped 5 bases and J dropped 0; count of bases not matched to a gene: 8. The CDR3 has 17 amino acids. CDR1 and CDR2 (germline): MNHNY, SVGAGI (reference sequence). The CDR3, as DNA: TGTGCCAGCAGTCGAGTCGAGGGACAGGGTAGCAATCAGCCCCAGCATTTT. Its translation: CASSRVEGQGSNQPQHF.